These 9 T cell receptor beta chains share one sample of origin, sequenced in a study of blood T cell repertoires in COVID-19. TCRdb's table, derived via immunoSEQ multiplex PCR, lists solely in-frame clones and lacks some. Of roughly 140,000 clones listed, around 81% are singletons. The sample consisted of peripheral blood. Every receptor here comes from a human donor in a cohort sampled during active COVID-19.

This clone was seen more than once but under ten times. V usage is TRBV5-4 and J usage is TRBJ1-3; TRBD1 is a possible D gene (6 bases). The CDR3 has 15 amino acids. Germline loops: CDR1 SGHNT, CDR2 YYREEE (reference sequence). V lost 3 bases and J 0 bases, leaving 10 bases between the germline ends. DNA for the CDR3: TGTGCCAGCAGCTCTGGACAGACCTCTGGAAACACCATATATTTT. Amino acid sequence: CASSSGQTSGNTIYF.

CDR3 loop: CASSQTGTGYGYTF. CDR3 coding DNA: TGTGCCAGCAGCCAGACCGGGACAGGGTATGGCTACACCTTC. The chain recombines TRBV3-1 (or the pseudogene TRBV3-2) with TRBJ1-2; 9 positions match TRBD1. Germline V gene sequence: CDR1 LGHDT, CDR2 YNNKEL (reference sequence). This CDR3 spans 14 amino acids. V was clipped by 3 bases and J by 5 bases; unmatched bases: 4.

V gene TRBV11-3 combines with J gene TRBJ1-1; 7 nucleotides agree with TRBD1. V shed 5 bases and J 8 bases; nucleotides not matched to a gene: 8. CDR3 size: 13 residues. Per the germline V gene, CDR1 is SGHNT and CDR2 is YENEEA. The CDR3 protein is CASSLRQGLEAFF. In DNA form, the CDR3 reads TGTGCCAGCAGCCTCCGACAGGGACTGGAAGCTTTCTTT.

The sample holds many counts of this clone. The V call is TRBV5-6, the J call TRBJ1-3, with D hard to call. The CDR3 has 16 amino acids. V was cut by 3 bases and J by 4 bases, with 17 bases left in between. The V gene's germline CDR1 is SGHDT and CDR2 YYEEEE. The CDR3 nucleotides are TGTGCCAGCAGCTCGAACCGGGTCCTCCAAGGAAACACCATATATTTT. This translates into CASSSNRVLQGNTIYF.

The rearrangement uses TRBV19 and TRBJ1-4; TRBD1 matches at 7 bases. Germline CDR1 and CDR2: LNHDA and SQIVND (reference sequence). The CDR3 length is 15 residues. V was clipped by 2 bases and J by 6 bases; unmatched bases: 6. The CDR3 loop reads CASSIMAGGDEKLFF. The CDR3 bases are TGTGCCAGTAGTATAATGGCAGGGGGTGATGAAAAACTGTTTTTT.

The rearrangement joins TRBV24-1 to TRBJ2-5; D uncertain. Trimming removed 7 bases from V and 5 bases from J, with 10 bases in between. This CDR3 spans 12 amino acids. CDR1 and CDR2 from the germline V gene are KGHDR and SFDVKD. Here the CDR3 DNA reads TGTGCCACCAGCGAGTCTGCGGAGACCCAGTACTTC. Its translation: CATSESAETQYF.

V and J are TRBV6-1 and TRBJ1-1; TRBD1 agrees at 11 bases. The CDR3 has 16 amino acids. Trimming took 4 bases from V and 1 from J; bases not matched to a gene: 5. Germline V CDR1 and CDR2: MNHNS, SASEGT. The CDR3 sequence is CASSAGQGAKNTEAFF. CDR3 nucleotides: TGTGCCAGCAGTGCTGGACAGGGGGCCAAGAACACTGAAGCTTTCTTT.

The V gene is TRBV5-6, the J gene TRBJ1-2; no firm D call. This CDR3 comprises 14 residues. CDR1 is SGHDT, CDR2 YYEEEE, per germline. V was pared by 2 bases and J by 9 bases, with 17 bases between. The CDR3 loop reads CASSFIRTSGSYTF. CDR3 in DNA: TGTGCCAGCAGCTTTATCCGAACGAGCGGGAGCTACACCTTC.

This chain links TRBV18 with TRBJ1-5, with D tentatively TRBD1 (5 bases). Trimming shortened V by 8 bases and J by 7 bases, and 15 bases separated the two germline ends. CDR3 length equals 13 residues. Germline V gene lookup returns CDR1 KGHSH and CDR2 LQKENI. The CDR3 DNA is TGTGCCAGCATAAAAGGGGAGGGACAGCCCCAGCATTTT. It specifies CASIKGEGQPQHF.